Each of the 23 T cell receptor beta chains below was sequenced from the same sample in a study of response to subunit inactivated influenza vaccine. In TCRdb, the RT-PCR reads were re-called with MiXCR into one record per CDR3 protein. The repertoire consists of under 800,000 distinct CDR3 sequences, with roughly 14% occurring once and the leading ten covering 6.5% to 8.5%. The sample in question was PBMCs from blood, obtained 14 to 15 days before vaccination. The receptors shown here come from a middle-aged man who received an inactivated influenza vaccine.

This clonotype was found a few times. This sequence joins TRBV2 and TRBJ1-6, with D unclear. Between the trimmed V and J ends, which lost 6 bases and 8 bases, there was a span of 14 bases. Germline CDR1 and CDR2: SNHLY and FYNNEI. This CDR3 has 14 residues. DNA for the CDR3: TGTGCCAGCAGCGACACTATTGGGGATTCACCCCTCCACTTT. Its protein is CASSDTIGDSPLHF. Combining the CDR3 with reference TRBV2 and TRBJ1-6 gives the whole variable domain EPEVTQTPSHQVTQMGQEVILRCVPISNHLYFYWYRQILGQKVEFLVSFYNNEISEKSEIFDDQFSVERPDGSNFTLKIRSTKLEDSAMYFCASSDTIGDSPLHFGNGTRLTVT.

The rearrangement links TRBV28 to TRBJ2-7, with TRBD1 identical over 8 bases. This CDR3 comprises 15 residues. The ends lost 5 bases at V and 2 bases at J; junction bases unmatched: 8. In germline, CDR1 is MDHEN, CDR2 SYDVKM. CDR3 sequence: CASSTGTGIPYEQYF. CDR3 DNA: TGTGCCAGCAGTACCGGGACAGGAATCCCCTACGAGCAGTACTTC.

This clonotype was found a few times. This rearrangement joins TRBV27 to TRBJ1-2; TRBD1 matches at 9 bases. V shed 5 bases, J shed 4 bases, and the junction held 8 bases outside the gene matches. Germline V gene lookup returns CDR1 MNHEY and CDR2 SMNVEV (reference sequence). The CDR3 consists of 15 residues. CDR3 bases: TGTGCCAGCAGTCCGCCGGGACAGGGTTTCTATGGCTACACCTTC. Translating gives CASSPPGQGFYGYTF.

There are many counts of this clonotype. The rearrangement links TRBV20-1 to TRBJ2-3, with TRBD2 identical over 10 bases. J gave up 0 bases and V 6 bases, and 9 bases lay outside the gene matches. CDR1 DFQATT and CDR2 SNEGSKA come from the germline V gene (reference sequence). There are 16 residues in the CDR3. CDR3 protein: CSAHGLAVTSTDTQYF. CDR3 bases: TGCAGTGCCCACGGACTAGCGGTAACTAGCACAGATACGCAGTATTTT.

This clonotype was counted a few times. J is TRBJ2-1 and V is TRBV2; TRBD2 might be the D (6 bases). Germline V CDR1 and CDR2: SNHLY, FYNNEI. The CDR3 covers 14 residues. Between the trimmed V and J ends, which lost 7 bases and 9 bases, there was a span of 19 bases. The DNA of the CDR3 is TGTGCCAGCACCACAAGTGGGGGGATTGGTGAGCAGTTCTTC. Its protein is CASTTSGGIGEQFF. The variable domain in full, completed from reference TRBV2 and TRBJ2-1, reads EPEVTQTPSHQVTQMGQEVILRCVPISNHLYFYWYRQILGQKVEFLVSFYNNEISEKSEIFDDQFSVERPDGSNFTLKIRSTKLEDSAMYFCASTTSGGIGEQFFGPGTRLTVL.

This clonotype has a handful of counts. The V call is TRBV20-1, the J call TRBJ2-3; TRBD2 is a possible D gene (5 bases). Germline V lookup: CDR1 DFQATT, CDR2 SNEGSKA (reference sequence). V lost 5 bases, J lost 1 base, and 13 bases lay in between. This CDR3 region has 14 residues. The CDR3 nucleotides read TGCAGTGCTGTACTAGTGATAGGCACAGATACGCAGTATTTT. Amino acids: CSAVLVIGTDTQYF.

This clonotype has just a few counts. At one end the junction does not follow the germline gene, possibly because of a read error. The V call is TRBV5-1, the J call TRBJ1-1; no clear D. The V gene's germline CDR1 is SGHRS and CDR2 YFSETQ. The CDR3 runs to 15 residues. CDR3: CASSLESNPNAEAFF. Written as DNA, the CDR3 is TGCGCCAGCAGCTTGGAGAGTAACCCGAACGCTGAAGCTTTCTTT. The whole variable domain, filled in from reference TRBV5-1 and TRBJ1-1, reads KAGVTQTPRYLIKTRGQQVTLSCSPISGHRSVSWYQQTPGQGLQFLFEYFSETQRNKGNFPGRFSGRQFSNSRSEMNVSTLELGDSALYLCASSLESNPNAEAFFGQGTRLTVV.

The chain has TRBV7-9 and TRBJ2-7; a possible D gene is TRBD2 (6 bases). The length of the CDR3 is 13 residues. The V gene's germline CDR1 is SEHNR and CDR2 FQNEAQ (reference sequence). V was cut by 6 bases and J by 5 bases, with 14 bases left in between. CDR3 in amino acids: CASREGSRDEQYF. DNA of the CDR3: TGTGCCAGCAGGGAGGGGTCCAGGGACGAGCAGTACTTC.

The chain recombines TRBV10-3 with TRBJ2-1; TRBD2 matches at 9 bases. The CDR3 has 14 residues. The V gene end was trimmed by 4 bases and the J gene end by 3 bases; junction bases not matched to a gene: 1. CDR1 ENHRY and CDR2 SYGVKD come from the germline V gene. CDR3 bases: TGTGCCATCAGTGGACTAGCGGTCTACAATGAGCAGTTCTTC. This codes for CAISGLAVYNEQFF.

CDR3 amino acids: CASSNKTSGANVLTF. CDR3 DNA sequence: TGCGCCAGCAGCAATAAGACCTCTGGGGCCAACGTCCTGACTTTC. V and J are TRBV5-1 and TRBJ2-6, with D uncertain. Germline V gene sequence: CDR1 SGHRS, CDR2 YFSETQ. This CDR3 contains 15 residues. The V and J ends lost 4 bases and 0 bases respectively, with 8 bases between them. Full variable domain (rest looked up from reference TRBV5-1 and TRBJ2-6): KAGVTQTPRYLIKTRGQQVTLSCSPISGHRSVSWYQQTPGQGLQFLFEYFSETQRNKGNFPGRFSGRQFSNSRSEMNVSTLELGDSALYLCASSNKTSGANVLTFGAGSRLTVL.

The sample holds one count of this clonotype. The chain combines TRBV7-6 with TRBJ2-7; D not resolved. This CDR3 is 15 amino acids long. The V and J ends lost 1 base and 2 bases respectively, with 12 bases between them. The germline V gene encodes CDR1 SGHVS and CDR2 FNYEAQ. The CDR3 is CASSLVTQPAYEQYF. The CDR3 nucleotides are TGTGCCAGCAGCTTAGTAACTCAGCCCGCCTACGAGCAGTACTTC.

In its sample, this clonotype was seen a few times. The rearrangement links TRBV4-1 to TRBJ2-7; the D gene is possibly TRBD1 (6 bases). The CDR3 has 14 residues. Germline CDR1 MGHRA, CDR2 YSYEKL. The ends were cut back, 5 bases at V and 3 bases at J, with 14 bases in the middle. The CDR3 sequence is CASSRRQDLYEQYF. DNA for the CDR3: TGCGCCAGCAGCAGGCGACAGGACCTCTACGAGCAGTACTTC.

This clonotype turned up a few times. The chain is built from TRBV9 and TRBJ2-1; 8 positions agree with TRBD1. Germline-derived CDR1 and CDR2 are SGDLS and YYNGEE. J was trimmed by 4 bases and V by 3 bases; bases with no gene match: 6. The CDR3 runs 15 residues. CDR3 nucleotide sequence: TGTGCCAGCAGCGCCCAGGGGGCGGGTTACAATGAGCAGTTCTTC. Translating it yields CASSAQGAGYNEQFF.

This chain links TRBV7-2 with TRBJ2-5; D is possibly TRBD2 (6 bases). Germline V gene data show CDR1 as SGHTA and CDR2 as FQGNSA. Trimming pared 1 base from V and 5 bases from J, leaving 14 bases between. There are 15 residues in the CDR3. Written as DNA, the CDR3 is TGTGCCAGCAGCTTAGAAAGGGCAGGAGGGGAGACCCAGTACTTC. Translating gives CASSLERAGGETQYF.

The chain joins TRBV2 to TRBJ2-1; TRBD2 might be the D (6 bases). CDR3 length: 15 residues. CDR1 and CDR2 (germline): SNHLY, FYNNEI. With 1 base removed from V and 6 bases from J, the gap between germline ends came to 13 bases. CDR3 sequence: CASSEEGTGTNEQFF. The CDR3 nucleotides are TGTGCCAGCAGTGAAGAGGGGACTGGTACCAATGAGCAGTTCTTC.

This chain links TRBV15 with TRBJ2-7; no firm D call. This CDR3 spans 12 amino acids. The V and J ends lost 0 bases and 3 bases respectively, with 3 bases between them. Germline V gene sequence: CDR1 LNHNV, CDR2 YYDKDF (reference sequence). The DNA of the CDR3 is TGTGCCACCAGCAGAGACGACTACGAGCAGTACTTC. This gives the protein CATSRDDYEQYF.

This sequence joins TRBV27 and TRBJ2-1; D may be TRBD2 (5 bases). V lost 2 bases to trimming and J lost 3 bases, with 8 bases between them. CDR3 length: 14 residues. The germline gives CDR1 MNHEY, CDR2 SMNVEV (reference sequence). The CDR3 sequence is CASSLIANYNEQFF. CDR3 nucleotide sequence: TGTGCCAGCAGTTTAATAGCGAACTACAATGAGCAGTTCTTC.

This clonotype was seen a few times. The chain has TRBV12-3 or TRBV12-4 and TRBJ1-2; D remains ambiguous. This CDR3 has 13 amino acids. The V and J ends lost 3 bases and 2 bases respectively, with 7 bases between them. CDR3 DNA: TGTGCCAGCAGTTTTACGCGAAACTATGGCTACACCTTC. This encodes CASSFTRNYGYTF.

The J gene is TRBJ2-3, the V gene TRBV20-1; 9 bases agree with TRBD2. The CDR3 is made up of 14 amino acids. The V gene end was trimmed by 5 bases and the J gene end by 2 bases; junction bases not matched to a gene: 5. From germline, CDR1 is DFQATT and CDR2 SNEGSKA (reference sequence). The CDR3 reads CSAEERGDTDTQYF. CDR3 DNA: TGCAGTGCTGAAGAGCGGGGGGACACAGATACGCAGTATTTT.

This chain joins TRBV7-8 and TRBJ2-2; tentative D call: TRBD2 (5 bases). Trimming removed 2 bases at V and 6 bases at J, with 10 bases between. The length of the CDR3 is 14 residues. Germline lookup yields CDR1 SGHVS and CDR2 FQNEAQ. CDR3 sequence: CASSLLASAGELFF. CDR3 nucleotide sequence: TGTGCCAGCAGCTTATTAGCGTCGGCCGGGGAGCTGTTTTTT.

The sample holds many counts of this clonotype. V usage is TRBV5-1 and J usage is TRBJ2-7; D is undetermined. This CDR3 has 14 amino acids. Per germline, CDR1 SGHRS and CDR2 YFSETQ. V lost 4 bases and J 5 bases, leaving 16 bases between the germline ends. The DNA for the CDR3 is TGCGCCAGCAGCAGTGACATCCCCCCTCACGAGCAGTACTTC. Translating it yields CASSSDIPPHEQYF.

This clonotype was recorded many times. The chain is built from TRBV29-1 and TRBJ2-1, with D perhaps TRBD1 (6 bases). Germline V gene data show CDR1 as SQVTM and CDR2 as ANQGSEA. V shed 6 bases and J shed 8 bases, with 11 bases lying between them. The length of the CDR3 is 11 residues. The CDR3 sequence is CSVTGADEQFF. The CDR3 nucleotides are TGCAGCGTGACAGGAGCAGATGAGCAGTTCTTC.

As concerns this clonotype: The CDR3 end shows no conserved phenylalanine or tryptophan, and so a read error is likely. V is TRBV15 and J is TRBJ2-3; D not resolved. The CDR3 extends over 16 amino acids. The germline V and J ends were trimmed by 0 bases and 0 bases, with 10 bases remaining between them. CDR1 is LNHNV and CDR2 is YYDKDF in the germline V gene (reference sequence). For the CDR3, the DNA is TGTGCCACCAGCAGAGAACCCCCACGGAGCACAGATACGCAGTATTAT. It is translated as CATSREPPRSTDTQYY.